The 13 T cell receptor beta chains reported below all come from one sample, sequenced in a study of cytomegalovirus exposure and HLA in healthy donors. Both 60 Vbeta primers and 13 Jbeta primers went into the PCR. Profiling relied on immunoSEQ multiplex PCR, and the TCRdb table lists in-frame clones only, not all of them. Found here are roughly 100,000 clones, around 81% of them singletons; the top ten hold more than 5%. Sequenced input: PBMCs. All receptors derive from a man aged 40-55 years in good health and CMV-seropositive.

The gene calls are TRBV11-2 and TRBJ1-1; no reliable D call. Deletions cut 1 base from V and 0 bases from J, with 9 bases between. This CDR3 has 15 amino acids. CDR1 is SGHAT, CDR2 FQNNGV, per germline. Written as DNA, the CDR3 is TGTGCCAGCAGCTTAGGCCAGGTAATGAACACTGAAGCTTTCTTT. Translated, it gives CASSLGQVMNTEAFF.

V usage is TRBV10-1 and J usage is TRBJ2-5; D might be TRBD2 (7 bases). The V gene lost 5 bases and the J gene lost 4 bases, with 17 bases spanning the gap. The CDR3 loop spans 15 amino acids. Germline V lookup: CDR1 WNHNN, CDR2 SYGVQD (reference sequence). The CDR3 coding sequence is TGCGCCAGCAGTCGGGGGGCCGGGCGGGGAGAGACCCAGTACTTC. Its translation is CASSRGAGRGETQYF.

This chain links TRBV27 with TRBJ2-2; 9 positions agree with TRBD2. The germline gives CDR1 MNHEY, CDR2 SMNVEV (reference sequence). The J segment lost 1 base and the V segment lost 5 bases, leaving 2 bases of the junction unmatched. The CDR3 spans 15 residues. The CDR3: CASSRLAVNTGELFF. CDR3 in DNA: TGTGCCAGCAGTCGACTAGCGGTGAACACCGGGGAGCTGTTTTTT.

This chain connects TRBV6-4 to TRBJ1-2; D perhaps matches TRBD1 (6 bases). The CDR3 covers 10 residues. Trimming stripped 4 bases from V and 12 bases from J, with 9 bases between. CDR1 and CDR2 from the germline V gene are MRHNA and SNTAGT. The CDR3 sequence is CASSVQGNTF. Here the CDR3 DNA reads TGTGCCAGCAGTGTACAGGGAAACACCTTC.

The chain has TRBV9 and TRBJ2-4; 15 nucleotides agree with TRBD2. This CDR3 region has 15 residues. Trimming at V came to 8 bases and at J to 7 bases, leaving 7 bases not matched to a gene. Looked up from germline, CDR1 is SGDLS and CDR2 is YYNGEE. This chain's CDR3 is CARCGLAGGWNIQYF. The CDR3 bases are TGTGCCAGATGTGGACTAGCGGGAGGGTGGAACATTCAGTACTTC.

The chain combines TRBV9 with TRBJ2-1; 10 bases line up with TRBD1. CDR1 is SGDLS, CDR2 YYNGEE, per germline. The CDR3 runs 15 residues. Unmatched junction bases numbered 3, after V lost 0 bases and J lost 6 bases. Here the CDR3 reads CASSVEGTGANEQFF. The CDR3 DNA is TGTGCCAGCAGCGTAGAGGGGACAGGGGCCAATGAGCAGTTCTTC.

This chain links TRBV5-4 with TRBJ2-2; TRBD2 aligns across 7 bases. V trimming: 0 bases; J trimming: 6 bases; junction bases outside the gene matches: 5. This CDR3 has 15 residues. Germline lookup yields CDR1 SGHNT and CDR2 YYREEE (reference sequence). CDR3 sequence reads: CASSLGGGPPGELFF. CDR3 nucleotides: TGTGCCAGCAGCTTGGGGGGAGGGCCCCCCGGGGAGCTGTTTTTT.

This chain connects TRBV27 to TRBJ2-7, with 10 bases aligning to TRBD2. Trimming removed 6 bases from V and 6 bases from J; junction bases left unmatched: 11. The CDR3 is 15 residues long. Per germline, CDR1 MNHEY and CDR2 SMNVEV (reference sequence). Here the CDR3 reads CASRHSSGRGAEQYF. The CDR3 coding sequence is TGTGCCAGCAGGCATTCTAGCGGGAGAGGGGCCGAGCAGTACTTC.

V usage is TRBV30 and J usage is TRBJ2-7; 13 bases align to TRBD2. From germline, CDR1 is GTSNPN and CDR2 SVGIG (reference sequence). Trimming at V came to 5 bases and at J to 3 bases, leaving 13 bases not matched to a gene. This CDR3 has 17 residues. Here the CDR3 reads CAWLTSGGADIFYEQYF. CDR3 DNA sequence: TGTGCCTGGTTAACTAGCGGGGGGGCCGATATTTTCTACGAGCAGTACTTC.

Comments on this clone: Compared with germline, one end of the junction differs, possibly owing to a read error. This chain links TRBV29-1 with TRBJ1-2; the match to TRBD1 covers 8 bases. The CDR3 loop spans 17 amino acids. In germline, CDR1 is SQVTM, CDR2 ANQGSEA. The CDR3 region is CSVEVSIKGGARDRLLF. In DNA, the CDR3 is TGCAGCGTTGAAGTATCAATAAAGGGGGGAGCGCGGGACAGGCTTCTCTTC.

This clone has a handful of counts. This sequence joins TRBV10-1 and TRBJ2-5; 7 bases agree with TRBD2. The CDR3 is 13 amino acids. CDR1 and CDR2 (germline): WNHNN, SYGVQD (reference sequence). The V gene end was trimmed by 8 bases and the J gene end by 2 bases; junction bases not matched to a gene: 5. DNA of the CDR3: TGCGCCAGCTCTAACGGGGGGCAAGAGACCCAGTACTTC. Its protein is CASSNGGQETQYF.

This chain connects TRBV11-2 to TRBJ1-1, with D possibly TRBD1 on 6 matching bases. V was clipped by 1 base and J by 0 bases, with 18 bases between them. CDR1 SGHAT and CDR2 FQNNGV come from the germline V gene. The CDR3 is made up of 18 amino acids. The CDR3 DNA reads as TGTGCCAGCAGCTTAGGGGGGCCAGAGAGACATCTGAACACTGAAGCTTTCTTT. This sequence encodes CASSLGGPERHLNTEAFF.

The chain employs TRBV6-5 and TRBJ1-1, with D maybe TRBD1 (6 bases). V was clipped by 6 bases and J by 6 bases, with 11 bases between them. Germline CDR1 MNHEY, CDR2 SVGAGI. The CDR3 has 12 amino acids. CDR3 coding DNA: TGTGCCAGCAGAACAGGGTACGCTGAAGCTTTCTTT. Translation gives CASRTGYAEAFF.